Below, one TCR beta chain is given with its context. Baseline, cycle 4 day 1, and cycle 7 day 1 were the blood sampling points. This entry belongs to a study of OX40 agonist ivuxolimab in advanced cancers. As for the study in general: Patients received the agonistic anti-OX40 (CD134) antibody ivuxolimab.

Sequenced by immunoSEQ multiplex PCR; TCRdb stores in-frame clones only, minus some. This sample yields about 20,000 clones, of which 70% to 90% are seen a single time; 16% belongs to the top ten. This CDR3 region has 14 residues. In germline, CDR1 is MNHEY, CDR2 SVGAGI. The V end was cut by 0 bases, the J end by 4 bases, with 10 bases between. V gene TRBV6-5 combines with J gene TRBJ2-7; a possible D gene is TRBD2 (5 bases). The input for sequencing was CD4+ or CD8+ T cells sorted from blood, taken in a trial of the OX40 agonist ivuxolimab. The sequence was collected from an adult with an advanced solid tumor such as melanoma, head and neck, liver or kidney cancer. This CDR3 is CASSYSRTGYEQYF. The CDR3 DNA reads as TGTGCCAGCAGTTACTCGAGGACTGGGTACGAGCAGTACTTC.